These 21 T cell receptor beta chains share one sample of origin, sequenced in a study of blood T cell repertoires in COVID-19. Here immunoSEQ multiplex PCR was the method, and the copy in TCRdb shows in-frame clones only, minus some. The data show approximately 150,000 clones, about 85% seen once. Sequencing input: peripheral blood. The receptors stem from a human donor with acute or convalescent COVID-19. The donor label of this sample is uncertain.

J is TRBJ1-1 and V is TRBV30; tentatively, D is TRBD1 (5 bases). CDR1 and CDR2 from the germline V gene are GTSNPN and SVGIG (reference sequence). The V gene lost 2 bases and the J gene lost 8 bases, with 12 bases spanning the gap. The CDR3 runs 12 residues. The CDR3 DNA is TGTGCCTGGAGTATACGGGGGTCCGAAGCTTTCTTT. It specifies CAWSIRGSEAFF.

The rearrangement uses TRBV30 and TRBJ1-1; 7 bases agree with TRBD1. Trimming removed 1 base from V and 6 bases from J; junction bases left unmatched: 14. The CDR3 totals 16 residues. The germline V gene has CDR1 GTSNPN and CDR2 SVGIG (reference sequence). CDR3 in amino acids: CAWSARQGALRAEAFF. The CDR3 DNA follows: TGTGCCTGGAGTGCCAGACAGGGCGCCCTTAGGGCTGAAGCTTTCTTT. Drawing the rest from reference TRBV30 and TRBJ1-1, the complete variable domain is SQTIHQWPATLVQPVGSPLSLECTVEGTSNPNLYWYRQAAGRGLQLLFYSVGIGQISSEVPQNLSASRPQDRQFILSSKKLLLSDSGFYLCAWSARQGALRAEAFFGQGTRLTVV.

CDR3 bases: TGTGCCAGCAGCTTAACACGTGAAGCTTTCTTT. Its protein product is CASSLTREAFF. This sequence joins TRBV11-2 and TRBJ1-1; D unclear. Per the germline V gene, CDR1 is SGHAT and CDR2 is FQNNGV. V lost 2 bases, J lost 7 bases, and 5 bases lay in between. The CDR3 sequence is 11 residues long.

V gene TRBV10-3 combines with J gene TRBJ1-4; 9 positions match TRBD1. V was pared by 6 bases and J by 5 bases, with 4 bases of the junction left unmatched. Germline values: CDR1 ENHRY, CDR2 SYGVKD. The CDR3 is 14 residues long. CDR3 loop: CAIRSGTGNEKLFF. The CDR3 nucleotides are TGTGCCATCAGATCCGGGACAGGGAATGAAAAACTGTTTTTT.

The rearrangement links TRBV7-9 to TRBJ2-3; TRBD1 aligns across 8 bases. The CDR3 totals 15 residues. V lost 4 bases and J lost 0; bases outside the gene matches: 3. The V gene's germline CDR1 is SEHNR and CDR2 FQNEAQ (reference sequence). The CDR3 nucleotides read TGTGCCAGCAGCTCCTACAGGGGGAGCACAGATACGCAGTATTTT. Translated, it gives CASSSYRGSTDTQYF.

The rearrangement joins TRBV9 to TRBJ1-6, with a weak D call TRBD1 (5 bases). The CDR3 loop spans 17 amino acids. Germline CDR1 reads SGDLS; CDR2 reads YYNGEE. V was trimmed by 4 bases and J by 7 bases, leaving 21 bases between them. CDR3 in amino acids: CASSSQTGGSWNSPLHF. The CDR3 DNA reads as TGTGCCAGCAGCTCGCAGACCGGGGGGTCGTGGAATTCACCCCTCCACTTT.

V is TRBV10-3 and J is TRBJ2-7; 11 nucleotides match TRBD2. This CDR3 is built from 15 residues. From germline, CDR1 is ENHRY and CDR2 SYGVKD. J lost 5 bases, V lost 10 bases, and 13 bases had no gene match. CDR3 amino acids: CATVVAGGRVDEQYF. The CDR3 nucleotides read TGTGCCACCGTAGTAGCGGGGGGGCGGGTCGACGAGCAGTACTTC.

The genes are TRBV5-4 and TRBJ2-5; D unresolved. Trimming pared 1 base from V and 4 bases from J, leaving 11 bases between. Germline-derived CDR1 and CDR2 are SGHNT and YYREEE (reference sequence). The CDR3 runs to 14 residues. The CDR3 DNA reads TGTGCCAGCAGCTTGTCCCATATCGGAGAGACCCAGTACTTC. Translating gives CASSLSHIGETQYF.

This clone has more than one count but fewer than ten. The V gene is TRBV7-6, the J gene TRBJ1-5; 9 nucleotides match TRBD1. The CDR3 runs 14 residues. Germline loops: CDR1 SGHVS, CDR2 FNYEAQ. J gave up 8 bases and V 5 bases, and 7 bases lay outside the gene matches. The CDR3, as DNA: TGTGCCAGCAGCGTAACAGGGGGCGGGAAGCCCCAGCATTTT. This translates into CASSVTGGGKPQHF.

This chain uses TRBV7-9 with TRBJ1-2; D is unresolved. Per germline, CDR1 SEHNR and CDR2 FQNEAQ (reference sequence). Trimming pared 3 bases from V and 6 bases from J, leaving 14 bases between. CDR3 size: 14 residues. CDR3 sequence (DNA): TGTGCCAGCAGCTTTATATTTGCAGAACATGGCTACACCTTC. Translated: CASSFIFAEHGYTF.

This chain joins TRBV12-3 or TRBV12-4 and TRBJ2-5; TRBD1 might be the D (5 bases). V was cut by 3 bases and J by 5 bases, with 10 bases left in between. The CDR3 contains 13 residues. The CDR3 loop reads CASSFQGSETQYF. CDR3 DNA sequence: TGTGCCAGCAGTTTTCAGGGCTCGGAGACCCAGTACTTC.

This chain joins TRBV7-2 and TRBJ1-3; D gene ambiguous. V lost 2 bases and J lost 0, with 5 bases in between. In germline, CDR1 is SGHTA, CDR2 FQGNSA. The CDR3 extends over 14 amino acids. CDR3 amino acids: CASSLSNSGNTIYF. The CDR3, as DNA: TGTGCCAGCAGCTTATCCAACTCTGGAAACACCATATATTTT.

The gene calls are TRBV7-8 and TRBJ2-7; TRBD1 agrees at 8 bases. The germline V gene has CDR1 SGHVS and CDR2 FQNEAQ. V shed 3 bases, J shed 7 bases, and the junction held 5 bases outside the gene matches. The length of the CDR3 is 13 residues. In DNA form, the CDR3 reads TGTGCCAGCAGCTTTGGCAGGGGGCGGGAGCAGTACGTC. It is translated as CASSFGRGREQYV.

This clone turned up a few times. CDR3 loop: CASSLDGHVQETQYF. CDR3 DNA: TGTGCCAGCAGCTTAGACGGACACGTCCAAGAGACCCAGTACTTC. The gene calls are TRBV11-2 and TRBJ2-5; D is perhaps TRBD1 (5 bases). The ends were cut back, 0 bases at V and 1 base at J, with 9 bases in the middle. CDR1 and CDR2 (germline): SGHAT, FQNNGV. The CDR3 contains 15 residues.

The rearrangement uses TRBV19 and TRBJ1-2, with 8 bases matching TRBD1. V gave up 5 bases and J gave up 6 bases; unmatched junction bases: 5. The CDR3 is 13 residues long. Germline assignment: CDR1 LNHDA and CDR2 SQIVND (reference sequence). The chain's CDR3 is CASSPQDRDGYTF. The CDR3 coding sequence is TGTGCCAGTAGTCCCCAGGACAGGGATGGCTACACCTTC.

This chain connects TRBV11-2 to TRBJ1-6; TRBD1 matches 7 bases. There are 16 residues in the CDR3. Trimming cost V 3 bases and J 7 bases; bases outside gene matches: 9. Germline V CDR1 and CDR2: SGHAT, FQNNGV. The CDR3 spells CASSFLRGTANSPLHF. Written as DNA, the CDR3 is TGTGCCAGCAGCTTCCTCAGGGGGACAGCAAATTCACCCCTCCACTTT.

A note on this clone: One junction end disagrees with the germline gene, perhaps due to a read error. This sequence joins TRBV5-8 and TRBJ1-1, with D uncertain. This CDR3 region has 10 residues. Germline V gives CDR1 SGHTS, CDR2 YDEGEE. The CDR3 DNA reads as TGTGCCAGCAGCTTGGCCTGGGAGGTTTTT. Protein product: CASSLAWEVF. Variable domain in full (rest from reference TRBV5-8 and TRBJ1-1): EAGVTQSPTHLIKTRGQQATLRCSPISGHTSVYWYQQALGLGLQFLLWYDEGEERNRGNFPPRFSGRQFPNYSSELNVNALELEDSALYLCASSLAWEVFGQGTRLTVV.

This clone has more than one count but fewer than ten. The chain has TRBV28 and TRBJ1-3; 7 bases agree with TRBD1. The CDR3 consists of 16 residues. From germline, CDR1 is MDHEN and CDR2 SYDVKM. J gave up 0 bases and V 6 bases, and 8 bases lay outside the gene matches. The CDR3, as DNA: TGTGCCAGCAGACCCTCTACAGGGGTCTCTGGAAACACCATATATTTT. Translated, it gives CASRPSTGVSGNTIYF.

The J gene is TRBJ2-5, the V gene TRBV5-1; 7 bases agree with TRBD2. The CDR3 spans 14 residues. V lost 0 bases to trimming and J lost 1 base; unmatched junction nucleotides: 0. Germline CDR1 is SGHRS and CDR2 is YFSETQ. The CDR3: CASSLAGGQETQYF. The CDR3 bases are TGCGCCAGCAGCTTGGCGGGGGGCCAAGAGACCCAGTACTTC.

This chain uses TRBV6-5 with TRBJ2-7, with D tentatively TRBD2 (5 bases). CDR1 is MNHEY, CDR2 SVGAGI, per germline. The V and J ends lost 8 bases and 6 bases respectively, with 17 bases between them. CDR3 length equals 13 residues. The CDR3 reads CASGTDWASEQYV. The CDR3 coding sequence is TGTGCCAGCGGAACGGACTGGGCGTCCGAGCAGTACGTC.

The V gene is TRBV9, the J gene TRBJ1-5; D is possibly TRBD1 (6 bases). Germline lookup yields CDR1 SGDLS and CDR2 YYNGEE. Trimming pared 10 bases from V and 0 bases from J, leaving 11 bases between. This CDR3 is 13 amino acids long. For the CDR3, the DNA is TGTGCCTCTGGGGGGGCTAGCAATCAGCCCCAGCATTTT. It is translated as CASGGASNQPQHF.